These 18 T cell receptor beta chains originate from one sample sequenced in a study of CD8 T cells in ankylosing spondylitis. TCRdb reprocessed the 5' RACE reads with MiXCR, giving one entry per CDR3 protein. The sample contains around 130,000 distinct CDR3 sequences, over 6% of which appear only once. The sample comprised blood, either unsorted or a sorted T cell fraction (not recorded which). These receptors all stem from a male donor with ankylosing spondylitis or in good health (not recorded which).

This clonotype has a count of ten or more. This chain uses TRBV12-3 or TRBV12-4 with TRBJ2-1; D may be TRBD2 (5 bases). CDR3 length: 15 amino acids. The V and J ends lost 3 bases and 7 bases respectively, with 16 bases between them. The chain's CDR3 is CASSLGIGDLNEQFF. The CDR3 nucleotides read TGTGCCAGCAGTTTGGGCATCGGGGATTTAAATGAGCAGTTCTTC.

This clonotype was seen ten or more times. The chain links TRBV5-1 to TRBJ2-2; maybe TRBD1 (5 bases). Trimming took 0 bases from V and 3 from J, leaving 9 bases between them. This CDR3 has 15 residues. The germline CDR1 and CDR2 sequences are SGHRS and YFSETQ. CDR3 in amino acids: CASSLDGADTGELFF. For the CDR3, the DNA is TGCGCCAGCAGCTTGGATGGGGCGGACACCGGGGAGCTGTTTTTT.

This clonotype was detected many times. This sequence joins TRBV20-1 and TRBJ2-4; unclear D gene. The CDR3 contains 13 residues. Per germline, CDR1 DFQATT and CDR2 SNEGSKA (reference sequence). Deletions cut 6 bases from V and 2 bases from J, with 11 bases between. This CDR3 is CSANDITKNIQYF. The CDR3 DNA follows: TGCAGTGCCAACGATATTACCAAAAACATTCAGTACTTC.

This clonotype was counted at least ten times. The chain couples TRBV19 to TRBJ2-1; D might be TRBD2 (5 bases). CDR3 length: 14 amino acids. The germline CDR1 and CDR2 sequences are LNHDA and SQIVND (reference sequence). With 8 bases removed from V and 1 base from J, the gap between germline ends came to 12 bases. CDR3 amino acids: CASQLSGSYNEQFF. The CDR3 nucleotides are TGTGCCAGTCAACTAAGCGGTTCCTACAATGAGCAGTTCTTC. Full variable domain (remainder filled in from reference TRBV19 and TRBJ2-1): DGGITQSPKYLFRKEGQNVTLSCEQNLNHDAMYWYRQDPGQGLRLIYYSQIVNDFQKGDIAEGYSVSREKKESFPLTVTSAQKNPTAFYLCASQLSGSYNEQFFGPGTRLTVL.

This clonotype appeared many times. The CDR3 loop is CASSSQKDQETQYF. The CDR3, as DNA: TGTGCCAGCAGCTCACAGAAGGACCAAGAGACCCAGTACTTC. This chain joins TRBV7-9 and TRBJ2-5; D not resolved. CDR1 is SEHNR, CDR2 FQNEAQ, per germline (reference sequence). The CDR3 loop spans 14 amino acids. V lost 4 bases to trimming and J lost 0 bases, with 9 bases between them.

Sample share makes this clonotype medium-sized. The rearrangement links TRBV6-4 to TRBJ1-5, with 8 bases matching TRBD1. V lost 5 bases to trimming and J lost 1 base; unmatched junction nucleotides: 10. The CDR3 runs to 17 residues. The V gene's germline CDR1 is MRHNA and CDR2 SNTAGT. CDR3 protein: CASSFGQGVMSNQPQHF. The DNA for the CDR3 is TGTGCCAGCAGTTTCGGACAGGGAGTGATGAGCAATCAGCCCCAGCATTTT.

This clonotype was seen many times. V usage is TRBV29-1 and J usage is TRBJ2-7; TRBD1 matches 8 bases. V lost 4 bases to trimming and J lost 1 base; unmatched junction nucleotides: 3. Germline-derived CDR1 and CDR2 are SQVTM and ANQGSEA. This CDR3 contains 13 residues. The CDR3 is CSVGGQESYEQYF. As DNA, the CDR3 is TGCAGCGTTGGGGGACAGGAGTCCTACGAGCAGTACTTC.

This clonotype was seen many times. J is TRBJ2-1 and V is TRBV12-3 or TRBV12-4; D unclear. The germline V and J ends were trimmed by 2 bases and 12 bases, with 14 bases remaining between them. The CDR3 spans 13 residues. The CDR3 sequence: CASSLNSPGRQFF. DNA of the CDR3: TGTGCCAGCAGTTTAAACTCCCCTGGTCGGCAGTTCTTC.

Ten or more counts support this clonotype. This rearrangement joins TRBV28 to TRBJ2-7, with 9 bases lining up with TRBD1. Germline lookup yields CDR1 MDHEN and CDR2 SYDVKM. The CDR3 covers 13 residues. V trimming: 6 bases; J trimming: 3 bases; junction bases outside the gene matches: 3. CDR3 in DNA: TGTGCCAGCAGGTGGACAGGGGACTACGAGCAGTACTTC. It translates to CASRWTGDYEQYF.

Many counts were recorded for this clonotype. The rearrangement links TRBV5-1 to TRBJ2-3, with 8 bases aligning to TRBD2. Germline V gene sequence: CDR1 SGHRS, CDR2 YFSETQ. Trimming took 0 bases from V and 2 from J; bases not matched to a gene: 2. There are 15 residues in the CDR3. The CDR3 loop reads CASSLGSGNTDTQYF. CDR3 nucleotide sequence: TGCGCCAGCAGCTTGGGTAGCGGGAACACAGATACGCAGTATTTT.

This clonotype was detected ten times or more. V and J are TRBV29-1 and TRBJ2-7, with a tentative D call TRBD2 (5 bases). Deletions cut 8 bases from V and 3 bases from J, with 14 bases between. CDR1 SQVTM and CDR2 ANQGSEA come from the germline V gene. The CDR3 has 12 residues. In DNA form, the CDR3 reads TGCAGCTCCCAGGACGGAGGCTACGAGCAGTACTTC. Its protein is CSSQDGGYEQYF.

This clonotype was seen many times. CDR3 protein: CASSSPSGRAWEQFF. CDR3 bases: TGTGCCAGCAGCTCCCCCAGCGGGAGGGCATGGGAGCAGTTCTTC. V is TRBV27 and J is TRBJ2-1; 10 bases are a match to TRBD2. The CDR3 is 15 amino acids. With V trimmed by 6 bases and J by 10 bases, 12 bases remained unmatched. The germline V gene has CDR1 MNHEY and CDR2 SMNVEV (reference sequence).

In its sample, this clonotype was seen a few times. The J gene is TRBJ2-1, the V gene TRBV12-3 or TRBV12-4, with a tentative D call TRBD2 (6 bases). The CDR3 totals 13 residues. Trimming cost V 3 bases and J 6 bases, with 9 bases left between them. The DNA for the CDR3 is TGTGCCAGCAGTTTTATAGCGGTCAATGAGCAGTTCTTC. Translated: CASSFIAVNEQFF.

This clonotype has a count of ten or more. This chain links TRBV29-1 with TRBJ2-3; D is possibly TRBD1 or TRBD2 (5 bases each). Germline CDR1 and CDR2: SQVTM and ANQGSEA. There are 13 residues in the CDR3. Trimming removed 4 bases from V and 3 bases from J, with 11 bases in between. The chain's CDR3 is CSVGGLVTDTQYF. The CDR3 nucleotides read TGCAGCGTTGGGGGGTTGGTTACAGATACGCAGTATTTT.

The table lists this clonotype with many counts. The chain recombines TRBV14 with TRBJ1-6, with TRBD1 matching 8 bases. After removal of 8 bases from V and 6 bases from J, the junction contained 6 bases not matched to a gene. Germline lookup yields CDR1 SGHDN and CDR2 FVKESK. The CDR3 consists of 14 residues. The CDR3, as DNA: TGTGCCAGCGCCCGACAGGGGTTTAATTCACCCCTCCACTTT. It yields the protein CASARQGFNSPLHF.

This clonotype was detected ten times or more. The V call is TRBV7-8, the J call TRBJ2-1; possibly TRBD2 for D (5 bases). Germline V gene data show CDR1 as SGHVS and CDR2 as FQNEAQ. The CDR3 totals 15 residues. Between the trimmed V and J ends, which lost 3 bases and 9 bases, there was a span of 18 bases. CDR3 nucleotides: TGTGCCAGCAGCTTGGCGCCCCCCGGGGTAGTTGAGCAGTTCTTC. Translation: CASSLAPPGVVEQFF.

The V and J genes are TRBV5-2 and TRBJ2-1; TRBD2 is the table's D call and was not checked against the DNA. TRBV5-2 is deemed a pseudogene. There are 12 residues in the CDR3. The CDR3 sequence is CAMGPGTLERIF. As DNA, the CDR3 is TGTGCCATGGGCCCCGGGACTCTCGAGAGGATCTTC.

J is TRBJ1-4 and V is TRBV7-9, with TRBD1 matching 7 bases. The germline CDR1 and CDR2 sequences are SEHNR and FQNEAQ (reference sequence). V gave up 6 bases and J gave up 5 bases; unmatched junction bases: 12. This CDR3 has 16 amino acids. This CDR3 reads CASRQQSGQPNEKLFF. Written as DNA, the CDR3 is TGTGCCAGCAGACAGCAGTCGGGACAGCCGAATGAAAAACTGTTTTTT.